The 30 T cell receptor beta chains given below trace back to one sample, sequenced in a study of cytomegalovirus exposure and HLA in healthy donors. Amplification used 60 Vbeta primers and 13 Jbeta primers. Clones were read by immunoSEQ multiplex PCR, and TCRdb kept only the in-frame ones, dropping some. The data contain about 82,000 clones, roughly 80% of them singletons. The source material was PBMCs. The receptors derive from a human donor in good health.

This clone appeared a few times. The chain joins TRBV5-6 to TRBJ1-2; tentative D call: TRBD1 (6 bases). Germline V gene lookup returns CDR1 SGHDT and CDR2 YYEEEE. V lost 2 bases and J 8 bases, leaving 10 bases between the germline ends. CDR3 length: 12 residues. CDR3 residues: CASSFNRDGYTF. CDR3 DNA sequence: TGTGCCAGCAGCTTCAACAGGGACGGCTACACCTTC.

V usage is TRBV7-9 and J usage is TRBJ1-1; D possibly corresponds to TRBD1 (5 bases). Trimming cost V 4 bases and J 1 base, with 10 bases left between them. The germline V gene has CDR1 SEHNR and CDR2 FQNEAQ (reference sequence). This CDR3 comprises 14 residues. DNA of the CDR3: TGTGCCAGCAGCTCAGGGATTGGGAACACTGAAGCTTTCTTT. It codes for CASSSGIGNTEAFF.

The chain links TRBV7-2 to TRBJ2-2; TRBD2 matches at 7 bases. V lost 4 bases, J lost 4 bases, and 6 bases stayed unmatched. CDR1 is SGHTA, CDR2 FQGNSA, per germline. The CDR3 is made up of 15 amino acids. The CDR3 here is CASSSVGTITGELFF. In DNA form, the CDR3 reads TGTGCCAGCAGCTCAGTCGGGACTATCACCGGGGAGCTGTTTTTT.

On this clone: An end of the junction differs from the germline gene, which may be a read error. This CDR3 is also generated by other DNA sequences in the sample. The genes are TRBV12-5 and TRBJ1-1; D gene ambiguous. The CDR3 has 15 amino acids. Looked up from germline, CDR1 is LGHNT and CDR2 is FRNRAP. The DNA of the CDR3 is TGTGCTAGTGGTTTGGTACCATCCGGGAAGACTGAAGCCTTCTTT. As protein: CASGLVPSGKTEAFF.

The genes are TRBV30 and TRBJ2-1; 13 bases match TRBD2. V dropped 2 bases and J dropped 13; count of bases not matched to a gene: 14. The CDR3 contains 16 residues. Germline V lookup: CDR1 GTSNPN, CDR2 SVGIG (reference sequence). The CDR3 protein is CAWSPLLGTSGTNQFF. The CDR3 nucleotides read TGTGCCTGGAGTCCCCTACTTGGGACTAGCGGGACCAATCAGTTCTTC.

This chain connects TRBV5-4 to TRBJ1-1; D gene ambiguous. Trimming stripped 1 base from V and 1 base from J, with 11 bases between. The CDR3 is made up of 15 amino acids. Germline CDR1 is SGHNT and CDR2 is YYREEE (reference sequence). The CDR3: CASSLTGKGNTEAFF. The DNA of the CDR3 is TGTGCCAGCAGCTTGACGGGAAAGGGGAACACTGAAGCTTTCTTT.

The J gene is TRBJ2-5, the V gene TRBV5-1; 13 nucleotides line up with TRBD2. The germline V gene encodes CDR1 SGHRS and CDR2 YFSETQ. V lost 6 bases, J lost 1 base, and 3 bases stayed unmatched. This CDR3 contains 15 residues. This CDR3 reads CASTGLAGPQETQYF. In nucleotides, the CDR3 is TGCGCCAGCACGGGACTAGCGGGGCCCCAAGAGACCCAGTACTTC.

This rearrangement joins TRBV4-3 to TRBJ1-1; a weak D match, TRBD1 (5 bases). Germline V gives CDR1 LGHNA, CDR2 YSLEER. V was clipped by 0 bases and J by 3 bases, with 14 bases between them. The CDR3 is 16 residues long. This CDR3 is CASSQDDRPPYTEAFF. CDR3 in DNA: TGCGCCAGCAGCCAAGACGACAGACCGCCTTACACTGAAGCTTTCTTT.

This sequence joins TRBV6-1 and TRBJ2-2, with D possibly matching TRBD2 (5 bases). Germline V gene data show CDR1 as MNHNS and CDR2 as SASEGT. With 4 bases removed from V and 6 bases from J, the gap between germline ends came to 21 bases. This CDR3 region has 17 residues. CDR3 sequence (DNA): TGTGCCAGCAGTGGACCCCTCCCCGCGGGCGTCGCCGGGGAGCTGTTTTTT. Protein: CASSGPLPAGVAGELFF.

The chain recombines TRBV7-9 with TRBJ1-1, with D tentatively TRBD1 (6 bases). Trimming shortened V by 5 bases and J by 1 base, and 17 bases separated the two germline ends. This CDR3 has 16 amino acids. The germline CDR1 and CDR2 sequences are SEHNR and FQNEAQ (reference sequence). The CDR3 region has the DNA TGTGCCAGCAGCAGTAAGTTGGGGGCGACGAACACTGAAGCTTTCTTT. Amino acid sequence: CASSSKLGATNTEAFF.

A few counts support this clone. V gene TRBV19 combines with J gene TRBJ1-1, with a weak D call TRBD1 (5 bases). The V end lost 4 bases, the J end lost 1 base, and 13 bases lay between the germline ends. This CDR3 is built from 15 residues. The V gene's germline CDR1 is LNHDA and CDR2 SQIVND (reference sequence). CDR3 sequence reads: CASSTTGGGNTEAFF. For the CDR3, the DNA is TGTGCCAGTAGTACCACTGGGGGGGGGAACACTGAAGCTTTCTTT. The full variable domain, rest sourced from reference TRBV19 and TRBJ1-1, is DGGITQSPKYLFRKEGQNVTLSCEQNLNHDAMYWYRQDPGQGLRLIYYSQIVNDFQKGDIAEGYSVSREKKESFPLTVTSAQKNPTAFYLCASSTTGGGNTEAFFGQGTRLTVV.

The V and J genes are TRBV19 and TRBJ1-3; a weak D match, TRBD1 (5 bases). The V gene lost 5 bases and the J gene lost 0 bases, with 8 bases spanning the gap. CDR1 is LNHDA, CDR2 SQIVND, per germline (reference sequence). CDR3 length: 14 residues. CDR3 loop: CASSLTDSGNTIYF. CDR3 DNA: TGTGCCAGTAGTTTGACAGACTCTGGAAACACCATATATTTT.

The chain links TRBV29-1 to TRBJ2-3, with 9 bases matching TRBD2. The ends lost 5 bases at V and 7 bases at J; junction bases unmatched: 10. The CDR3 covers 14 residues. Germline CDR1 reads SQVTM; CDR2 reads ANQGSEA. CDR3 amino acids: CSVSPSGVANTQYF. In DNA, the CDR3 is TGCAGCGTTAGCCCTAGCGGGGTGGCGAATACGCAGTATTTT.

This chain links TRBV2 with TRBJ1-5; 7 nucleotides line up with TRBD1. Trimming took 6 bases from V and 9 from J; bases not matched to a gene: 14. The CDR3 is 15 residues long. The germline V gene has CDR1 SNHLY and CDR2 FYNNEI. CDR3 in amino acids: CASSVQGPGRTPQHF. CDR3 DNA sequence: TGTGCCAGCAGCGTACAGGGGCCCGGAAGAACGCCCCAGCATTTT. Drawing the rest from reference TRBV2 and TRBJ1-5, the complete variable domain is EPEVTQTPSHQVTQMGQEVILRCVPISNHLYFYWYRQILGQKVEFLVSFYNNEISEKSEIFDDQFSVERPDGSNFTLKIRSTKLEDSAMYFCASSVQGPGRTPQHFGDGTRLSIL.

This clone showed up just once. This chain uses TRBV5-1 with TRBJ2-7; 14 bases are a match to TRBD2. The germline CDR1 and CDR2 sequences are SGHRS and YFSETQ. The ends lost 5 bases at V and 3 bases at J; junction bases unmatched: 7. The CDR3 runs to 16 residues. The CDR3 spells CASRSGLAGAFYEQYF. CDR3 in DNA: TGCGCCAGCAGGTCGGGACTAGCGGGGGCCTTCTACGAGCAGTACTTC.

The V call is TRBV13, the J call TRBJ2-1; a possible D gene is TRBD2 (6 bases). The germline V gene has CDR1 PRHDT and CDR2 FYEKMQ (reference sequence). Trimming took off 5 bases at V and 11 bases at J, with 16 bases between the two ends. The CDR3 runs to 13 residues. The CDR3 loop is CASSLGTGAQQFF. CDR3 sequence (DNA): TGTGCCAGCAGCCTCGGGACTGGGGCGCAGCAGTTCTTC.

The V and J genes are TRBV6-1 and TRBJ2-7, with TRBD2 identical over 10 bases. V gave up 0 bases and J gave up 5 bases; unmatched junction bases: 4. This CDR3 is built from 15 residues. From germline, CDR1 is MNHNS and CDR2 SASEGT. In nucleotides, the CDR3 is TGTGCCAGCAGTGAAGCTGTACTAGCGGGAAACGAGCAGTACTTC. This gives the protein CASSEAVLAGNEQYF.

This clone is termed medium-sized. This chain joins TRBV28 and TRBJ2-5, with TRBD1 matching 7 bases. J was trimmed by 1 base and V by 5 bases; bases with no gene match: 10. Germline V gene data show CDR1 as MDHEN and CDR2 as SYDVKM. CDR3 length equals 16 residues. CDR3 sequence reads: CASSIAPGTAQETQYF. The CDR3 DNA sequence: TGTGCCAGCAGTATCGCCCCCGGGACAGCCCAAGAGACCCAGTACTTC.

Note on this clone: At one of its ends the junction is not consistent with the germline gene, which may arise from a read error. CDR3 bases: TGTGCCAGCAGTTTAGAGTGGCGCGGCTACCCCTTC. This gives the protein CASSLEWRGYPF. This chain connects TRBV28 to TRBJ1-2; no definite D call. This CDR3 comprises 12 residues. CDR1 and CDR2 (germline): MDHEN, SYDVKM.

This clone showed up just a few times. This chain uses TRBV4-1 with TRBJ1-5; 7 bases match TRBD1. Germline V lookup: CDR1 MGHRA, CDR2 YSYEKL. Unmatched junction bases numbered 3, after V lost 8 bases and J lost 2 bases. CDR3 length: 13 amino acids. CDR3 bases: TGCGCCAGCGGCGGACAGGGCAATCAGCCCCAGCATTTT. This encodes CASGGQGNQPQHF.

The rearrangement joins TRBV5-6 to TRBJ2-5; D unresolved. The better agreement between TRBJ2-7 and the DNA end casts doubt on the J call. This CDR3 has 14 amino acids. Germline V gene lookup returns CDR1 SGHDT and CDR2 YYEEEE. In DNA, the CDR3 is TGTGCCAGCAGCTTGGGCACTCCCTCGCACGAGCAGTACTTC. Translation gives CASSLGTPSHEQYF.

The chain links TRBV10-3 to TRBJ1-6; 7 bases are a match to TRBD1. The ends lost 4 bases at V and 7 bases at J; junction bases unmatched: 10. The length of the CDR3 is 16 residues. Germline CDR1 reads ENHRY; CDR2 reads SYGVKD. The CDR3 DNA reads as TGTGCCATCAGTGGCGTCCCGGACAGGTCGAATTCACCCCTCCACTTT. Residues: CAISGVPDRSNSPLHF.

The rearrangement uses TRBV7-9 and TRBJ1-2; 8 positions match TRBD1. V was pared by 5 bases and J by 4 bases, with 3 bases of the junction left unmatched. This CDR3 spans 13 amino acids. Germline loops: CDR1 SEHNR, CDR2 FQNEAQ (reference sequence). CDR3 sequence reads: CASSLDRGYGYTF. For the CDR3, the DNA is TGTGCCAGCAGCCTCGACAGGGGCTATGGCTACACCTTC.

The chain employs TRBV19 and TRBJ2-7; a possible D gene is TRBD1 (5 bases). Per germline, CDR1 LNHDA and CDR2 SQIVND (reference sequence). V dropped 7 bases and J dropped 0 bases, with 13 bases sitting between them. The CDR3 has 14 amino acids. This CDR3 reads CASTSDSNSYEQYF. CDR3 in DNA: TGTGCCAGTACAAGCGACAGCAACTCCTACGAGCAGTACTTC.

This clone was seen more than once but under ten times. The rearrangement joins TRBV11-2 to TRBJ2-1, with 11 bases identical to TRBD2. CDR3 length: 15 amino acids. The trim removed 5 bases at V and 9 bases at J, leaving 9 bases unmatched. Germline CDR1 is SGHAT and CDR2 is FQNNGV. The CDR3: CASSPWRLAGGEQFF. CDR3 DNA sequence: TGTGCCAGCAGCCCATGGCGTCTAGCGGGGGGTGAGCAGTTCTTC. The full variable domain, completed using reference TRBV11-2 and TRBJ2-1, is EAGVAQSPRYKIIEKRQSVAFWCNPISGHATLYWYQQILGQGPKLLIQFQNNGVVDDSQLPKDRFSAERLKGVDSTLKIQPAKLEDSAVYLCASSPWRLAGGEQFFGPGTRLTVL.

This clone is a singleton in its sample. V is TRBV6-5 and J is TRBJ2-3; 9 positions agree with TRBD2. This CDR3 has 15 amino acids. With V trimmed by 0 bases and J by 6 bases, 4 bases remained unmatched. Germline CDR1 reads MNHEY; CDR2 reads SVGAGI. As DNA, the CDR3 is TGTGCCAGCAGTTACTCACTAGCGGGTATGGATACGCAGTATTTT. Its translation: CASSYSLAGMDTQYF.

The chain joins TRBV6-6 to TRBJ2-3; TRBD2 matches 12 bases. Unmatched junction bases numbered 7, after V lost 6 bases and J lost 3 bases. This CDR3 spans 16 amino acids. In germline, CDR1 is MNHNY, CDR2 SVGAGI (reference sequence). CDR3 sequence (DNA): TGTGCCAGCAGGGGTACTAGCGGGGGGAGGACAGATACGCAGTATTTT. Translation gives CASRGTSGGRTDTQYF.

The V and J genes are TRBV9 and TRBJ2-3; 9 nucleotides line up with TRBD2. In germline, CDR1 is SGDLS, CDR2 YYNGEE. The trim removed 4 bases at V and 0 bases at J, leaving 3 bases unmatched. The length of the CDR3 is 15 residues. In DNA form, the CDR3 reads TGTGCCAGCAGCCCCCTAGCGGGGAGCACAGATACGCAGTATTTT. As protein: CASSPLAGSTDTQYF.

The genes are TRBV5-5 and TRBJ2-2; 9 bases fit TRBD1. Germline assignment: CDR1 SGHKS and CDR2 YYEKEE (reference sequence). The CDR3 spans 15 residues. With V trimmed by 3 bases and J by 3 bases, 3 bases remained unmatched. The CDR3 sequence is CASSSGTGYTGELFF. The CDR3 nucleotides are TGTGCCAGCAGCTCCGGGACAGGGTACACCGGGGAGCTGTTTTTT.

This clone was observed a handful of times. The CDR3 region is CASTDGGSPLHF. DNA for the CDR3: TGTGCCAGCACCGACGGGGGTTCACCCCTCCACTTT. The V and J genes are TRBV6-6 and TRBJ1-6, with D perhaps matching TRBD1 (5 bases). CDR3 length equals 12 residues. V dropped 7 bases and J dropped 9 bases, with 10 bases sitting between them. Germline V gene lookup returns CDR1 MNHNY and CDR2 SVGAGI (reference sequence).